The source of this T cell receptor beta chain is a study of blood T cell repertoires in COVID-19. Across the study: From the United States, Italy and Spain came samples of acute and convalescent COVID-19. T cells, B-cell-depleted T cells, or PBMCs provided the cDNA or gDNA that served as material.

As originally analysed: Estimated nucleated cell counts came from reference gene primer amplification. Sequenced by immunoSEQ multiplex PCR; TCRdb stores in-frame clones only, minus some. Clone size and the V and J calls come from that table; the DNA yielded D and trimming. The sample lists roughly 180,000 clones, around 83% occurring once. Material: peripheral blood. The clonotype was recovered from a woman aged 55-69 years with acute or convalescent COVID-19.

The CDR3 nucleotides are TGTGCCAGCAGTGAACAGGGTAACTATGGCTACACCTTC. It yields the protein CASSEQGNYGYTF. The chain employs TRBV2 and TRBJ1-2, with D maybe TRBD1 (5 bases). Trimming removed 2 bases at V and 1 base at J, with 5 bases between. Germline V gene data show CDR1 as SNHLY and CDR2 as FYNNEI. The length of the CDR3 is 13 residues.